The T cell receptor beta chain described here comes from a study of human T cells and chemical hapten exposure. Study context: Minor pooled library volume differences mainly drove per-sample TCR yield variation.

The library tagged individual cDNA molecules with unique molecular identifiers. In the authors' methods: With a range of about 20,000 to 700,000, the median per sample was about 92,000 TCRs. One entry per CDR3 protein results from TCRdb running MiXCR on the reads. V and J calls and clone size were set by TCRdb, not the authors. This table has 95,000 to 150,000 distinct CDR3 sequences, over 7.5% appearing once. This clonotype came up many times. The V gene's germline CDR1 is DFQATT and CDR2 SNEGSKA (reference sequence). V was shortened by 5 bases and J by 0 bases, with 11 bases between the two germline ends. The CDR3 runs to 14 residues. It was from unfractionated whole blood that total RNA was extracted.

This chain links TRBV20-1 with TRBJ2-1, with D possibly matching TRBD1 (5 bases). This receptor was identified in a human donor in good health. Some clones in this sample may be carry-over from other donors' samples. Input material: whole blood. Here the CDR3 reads CSAEQVLSYNEQFF. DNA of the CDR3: TGCAGTGCTGAACAGGTCCTCTCCTACAATGAGCAGTTCTTC.